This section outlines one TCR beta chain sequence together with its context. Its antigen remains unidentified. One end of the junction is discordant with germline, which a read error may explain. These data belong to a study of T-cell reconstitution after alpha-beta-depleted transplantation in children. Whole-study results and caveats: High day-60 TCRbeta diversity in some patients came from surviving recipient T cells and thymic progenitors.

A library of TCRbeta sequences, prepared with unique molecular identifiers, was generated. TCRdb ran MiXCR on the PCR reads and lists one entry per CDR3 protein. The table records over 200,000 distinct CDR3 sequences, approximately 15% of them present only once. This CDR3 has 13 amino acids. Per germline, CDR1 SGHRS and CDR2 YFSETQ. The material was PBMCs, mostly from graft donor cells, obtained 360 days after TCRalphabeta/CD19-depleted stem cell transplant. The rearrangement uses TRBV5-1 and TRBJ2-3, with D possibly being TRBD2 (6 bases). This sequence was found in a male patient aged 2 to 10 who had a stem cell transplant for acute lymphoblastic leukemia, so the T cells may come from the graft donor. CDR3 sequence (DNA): TGCGCCAGCAGCTTGGCCTCGGGACTCCCGGACCAATTT. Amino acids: CASSLASGLPDQF.